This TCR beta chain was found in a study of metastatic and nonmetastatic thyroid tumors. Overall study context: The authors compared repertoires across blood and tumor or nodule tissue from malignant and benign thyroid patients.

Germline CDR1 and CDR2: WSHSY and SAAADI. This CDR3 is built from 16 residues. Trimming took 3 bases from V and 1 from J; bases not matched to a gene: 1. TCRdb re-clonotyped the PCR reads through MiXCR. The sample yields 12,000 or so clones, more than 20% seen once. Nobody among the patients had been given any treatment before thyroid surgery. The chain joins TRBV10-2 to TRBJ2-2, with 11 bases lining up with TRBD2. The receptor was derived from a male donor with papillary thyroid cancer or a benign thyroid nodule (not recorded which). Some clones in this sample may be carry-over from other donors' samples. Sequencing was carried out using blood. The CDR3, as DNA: TGCGCCAGCAGTGAACTAGCGGGAGTGAACACCGGGGAGCTGTTTTTT. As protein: CASSELAGVNTGELFF.